This TCR beta chain was captured by sequencing in a study of cytomegalovirus exposure and HLA in healthy donors. Across the study: When fewer than 500 donors were genotyped, more than 70% of them were found to fall in the Caucasian-associated ancestry cluster.

As for this clone: Its antigen is currently unknown.

Study outcomes and limitations: Across all donors, roughly uniform sequencing depth was an assumption of the presence/absence analyses.

A multiplex PCR was run with 60 Vbeta primers and 13 Jbeta primers. Produced via immunoSEQ multiplex PCR; TCRdb's table is partial and in-frame only. Of just over 200,000 clones in the sample, just under 70% are singletons; the top ten hold around 2.6%. The CDR3 sequence is 15 residues long. Germline V gives CDR1 MNHEY, CDR2 SVGAGI. Trimming removed 5 bases from V and 6 bases from J; junction bases left unmatched: 11. The chain recombines TRBV6-5 with TRBJ1-2, with 8 nucleotides matching TRBD1. Sequenced sample: PBMCs. This receptor was obtained from a middle-aged man in good health and CMV-seropositive. This CDR3 reads CASSTRTGSVDGYTF. CDR3 DNA sequence: TGTGCCAGCAGTACCAGGACAGGGAGTGTCGATGGCTACACCTTC.